In this sample, the clone carrying this T cell receptor (beta chain) turned up a few times. Its antigen is not known. These data belong to a study of blood T cells in healthy people across ages. This CDR3 is 16 amino acids long. The germline gives CDR1 WSHSY, CDR2 SAAADI. Next came a second PCR, run for about 7 to 12 cycles, which used a sample-barcoded 5' primer along with a J-beta primer mix. Each sample provided no less than 2.5 million CDR3-containing paired-end reads. TCRdb fed the 5' RACE reads into MiXCR, producing one record per CDR3 protein. The sample carries around 900,000 distinct CDR3 sequences, roughly half recorded once. Points from the study as a whole: Greater diversity and more naive CD4+ cells were seen in long-lived donors than in aged donors.

Sequencing input: blood. This sequence was found in a woman between 55 and 75 years old in good health. The rearrangement joins TRBV10-2 to TRBJ2-5; tentative D call: TRBD2 (5 bases). Gene TRBJ2-7 matches the end of the DNA better, so the J call may be wrong. DNA for the CDR3: TGCGCCAGCAGTGAGTCGAGCGGCAGTTCGCTTCCCGAGCAGTACTTC. This codes for CASSESSGSSLPEQYF.